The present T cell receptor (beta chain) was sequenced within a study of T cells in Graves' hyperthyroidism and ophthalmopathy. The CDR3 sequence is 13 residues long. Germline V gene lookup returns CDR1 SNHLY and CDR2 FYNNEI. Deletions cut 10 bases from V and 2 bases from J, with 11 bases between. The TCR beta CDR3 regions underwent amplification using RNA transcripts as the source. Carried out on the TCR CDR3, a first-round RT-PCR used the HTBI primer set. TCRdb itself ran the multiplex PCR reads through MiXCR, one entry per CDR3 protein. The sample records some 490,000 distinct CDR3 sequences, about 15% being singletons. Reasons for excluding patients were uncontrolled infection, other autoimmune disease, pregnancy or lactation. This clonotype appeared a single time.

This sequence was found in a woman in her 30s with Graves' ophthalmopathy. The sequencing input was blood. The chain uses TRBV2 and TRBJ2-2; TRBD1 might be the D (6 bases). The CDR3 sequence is CATWDINTGELFF. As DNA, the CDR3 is TGTGCCACTTGGGACATTAACACCGGGGAGCTGTTTTTT.